Shown below are 13 T cell receptor beta chains from a single sample sequenced in a study of siplizumab effects on memory and regulatory T cells. The method was immunoSEQ multiplex PCR; TCRdb's version includes in-frame clones alone and lacks a portion of them. The sample has approximately 94,000 clones, 80% to 95% seen once. The material sequenced was CD8+ T cells sorted from blood. The receptors originated from a human donor in good health.

This clone was detected only once. The chain joins TRBV30 to TRBJ2-2, with D unclear. The CDR3 extends over 14 amino acids. Germline assignment: CDR1 GTSNPN and CDR2 SVGIG (reference sequence). V lost 1 base, J lost 4 bases, and 10 bases lay in between. CDR3 DNA: TGTGCCTGGAGTGCCGGGCGAGGCACCGGGGAGCTGTTTTTT. Translated: CAWSAGRGTGELFF.

This sequence joins TRBV5-1 and TRBJ2-5; TRBD1 might be the D (6 bases). The CDR3 totals 15 residues. V was shortened by 0 bases and J by 5 bases, with 14 bases between the two germline ends. Germline values: CDR1 SGHRS, CDR2 YFSETQ. CDR3 loop: CASSLAGTHGETQYF. The CDR3 DNA reads as TGCGCCAGCAGCTTGGCCGGGACACACGGGGAGACCCAGTACTTC.

CDR3 bases: TGTGCCAGCAGCGGAGGGGATGATAATTCACCCCTCCACTTT. This translates into CASSGGDDNSPLHF. V and J are TRBV5-6 and TRBJ1-6; maybe TRBD1 (5 bases). In germline, CDR1 is SGHDT, CDR2 YYEEEE. The CDR3 contains 14 residues. V dropped 4 bases and J dropped 5 bases, with 10 bases sitting between them. The variable domain in full, completed from reference TRBV5-6 and TRBJ1-6, reads DAGVTQSPTHLIKTRGQQVTLRCSPKSGHDTVSWYQQALGQGPQFIFQYYEEEERQRGNFPDRFSGHQFPNYSSELNVNALLLGDSALYLCASSGGDDNSPLHFGNGTRLTVT.

The chain uses TRBV19 and TRBJ2-7, with 9 bases aligning to TRBD2. The germline V gene encodes CDR1 LNHDA and CDR2 SQIVND (reference sequence). The trim removed 3 bases at V and 0 bases at J, leaving 3 bases unmatched. The CDR3 spans 15 residues. The CDR3 protein is CASSIYSGSSYEQYF. CDR3 DNA: TGTGCCAGTAGTATTTATAGCGGGAGCTCCTACGAGCAGTACTTC.

This chain joins TRBV4-3 and TRBJ1-2; 7 bases match TRBD1. J lost 2 bases, V lost 0 bases, and 15 bases had no gene match. Germline V lookup: CDR1 LGHNA, CDR2 YSLEER. The CDR3 is 19 amino acids. The CDR3 nucleotides are TGCGCCAGCAGCCAAGAAAGAATCACGGGCAGGGGGGAGAACTATGGCTACACCTTC. Translated, it gives CASSQERITGRGENYGYTF.

The chain uses TRBV6-1 and TRBJ2-7, with 9 bases aligning to TRBD2. V was clipped by 5 bases and J by 5 bases; unmatched bases: 4. The CDR3 runs 13 residues. The germline CDR1 and CDR2 sequences are MNHNS and SASEGT. CDR3 protein: CASSWREGDEQYF. The CDR3 coding sequence is TGTGCCAGCAGTTGGCGGGAGGGGGACGAGCAGTACTTC.

V and J are TRBV7-6 and TRBJ2-1, with D unresolved. V lost 2 bases and J 0 bases, leaving 8 bases between the germline ends. CDR1 and CDR2 (germline): SGHVS, FNYEAQ. CDR3 length: 15 residues. DNA of the CDR3: TGTGCCAGCAGCTTAAGCCCTGGCTCCTACAATGAGCAGTTCTTC. Amino acids: CASSLSPGSYNEQFF.

J is TRBJ2-7 and V is TRBV14, with D perhaps given as TRBD1 or TRBD2 (5 bases each). Germline V gene sequence: CDR1 SGHDN, CDR2 FVKESK. Trimming removed 4 bases from V and 4 bases from J, with 8 bases in between. The CDR3 has 12 residues. CDR3 amino acids: CASSPGPYEQYF. The CDR3 DNA sequence: TGTGCCAGCAGCCCGGGACCATACGAGCAGTACTTC.

The CDR3 is CAWSRDSQETQYF. CDR3 coding DNA: TGTGCCTGGTCCCGGGACAGTCAAGAGACCCAGTACTTC. The chain carries TRBV30 and TRBJ2-5; 7 bases agree with TRBD1. Per the germline V gene, CDR1 is GTSNPN and CDR2 is SVGIG (reference sequence). This CDR3 is built from 13 residues. J lost 2 bases, V lost 5 bases, and 5 bases had no gene match.

The chain uses TRBV6-1 and TRBJ1-1; D is perhaps TRBD1 (5 bases). The CDR3 length is 14 residues. Germline-derived CDR1 and CDR2 are MNHNS and SASEGT. Trimming took 8 bases from V and 1 from J, leaving 14 bases between them. The DNA of the CDR3 is TGTGCCAGCCTAAGGGGCGCGGGGAACACTGAAGCTTTCTTT. This gives the protein CASLRGAGNTEAFF.

This clone is a singleton in its sample. This chain joins TRBV27 and TRBJ2-5; 7 nucleotides line up with TRBD1. V shed 6 bases and J 4 bases; nucleotides not matched to a gene: 14. Germline V gene data show CDR1 as MNHEY and CDR2 as SMNVEV (reference sequence). The CDR3 sequence is 16 residues long. CDR3 DNA: TGTGCCAGCAGCGAAGACAGGGTTGGTTTTCGAGAGACCCAGTACTTC. This encodes CASSEDRVGFRETQYF.

V is TRBV4-2 and J is TRBJ2-3; 8 nucleotides line up with TRBD1. The V gene's germline CDR1 is LGHNA and CDR2 YNFKEQ. The CDR3 has 16 residues. V lost 4 bases to trimming and J lost 2 bases; unmatched junction nucleotides: 8. The CDR3 DNA follows: TGTGCCAGCAGCCCCGGAACAGGGGGAATCACAGATACGCAGTATTTT. This encodes CASSPGTGGITDTQYF.

The chain uses TRBV4-2 and TRBJ2-3; 7 bases match TRBD1. CDR3 length equals 15 residues. V was clipped by 3 bases and J by 3 bases; unmatched bases: 6. Per the germline V gene, CDR1 is LGHNA and CDR2 is YNFKEQ. Written as DNA, the CDR3 is TGTGCCAGCAGCCACGGGACAGCTTCTACAGATACGCAGTATTTT. Amino acid sequence: CASSHGTASTDTQYF.